One sample yielded the 28 T cell receptor beta chains listed below, sequenced in a study of blood T cell repertoires in COVID-19. Sequencing used immunoSEQ multiplex PCR; TCRdb keeps in-frame clones, though not all of them. Here the sample spans about 120,000 clones, roughly 80% being singletons. Sequencing input: peripheral blood. Receptors were obtained from a human donor in a cohort sampled during active COVID-19.

The chain employs TRBV7-9 and TRBJ2-2; TRBD1 agrees at 8 bases. From germline, CDR1 is SEHNR and CDR2 FQNEAQ (reference sequence). The ends lost 6 bases at V and 3 bases at J; junction bases unmatched: 15. The CDR3 is made up of 18 amino acids. CDR3 loop: CASSPLRRQGTHTGELFF. For the CDR3, the DNA is TGTGCCAGCAGTCCCCTCCGACGACAGGGGACACACACCGGGGAGCTGTTTTTT.

This sequence joins TRBV11-2 and TRBJ2-5, with 10 positions matching TRBD2. The CDR3 has 18 amino acids. Looked up from germline, CDR1 is SGHAT and CDR2 is FQNNGV. V shed 4 bases and J 3 bases; nucleotides not matched to a gene: 14. The CDR3 DNA sequence: TGTGCCAGCAGCTACCGAATGCCTAGCGGGGGAGTGGAAGAGACCCAGTACTTC. It yields the protein CASSYRMPSGGVEETQYF.

This sequence joins TRBV5-1 and TRBJ2-3; weak D call: TRBD2 (6 bases). The CDR3 covers 17 residues. Between the trimmed V and J ends, which lost 4 bases and 1 base, there was a span of 19 bases. Germline values: CDR1 SGHRS, CDR2 YFSETQ. DNA of the CDR3: TGCGCCAGCAGCCTAAACGGCAGATCGGGGGGCACAGATACGCAGTATTTT. Translation gives CASSLNGRSGGTDTQYF.

The gene calls are TRBV9 and TRBJ2-3; 12 positions match TRBD2. Germline trimming cut 3 bases from V and 1 base from J; bases unmatched to any gene: 0. The CDR3 contains 15 residues. Germline CDR1 and CDR2: SGDLS and YYNGEE. The CDR3 sequence: CASSGTSGGTDTQYF. CDR3 sequence (DNA): TGTGCCAGCAGCGGGACTAGCGGGGGCACAGATACGCAGTATTTT.

V gene TRBV6-6 combines with J gene TRBJ2-7; TRBD1 aligns across 9 bases. The germline V gene encodes CDR1 MNHNY and CDR2 SVGAGI (reference sequence). The CDR3 covers 15 residues. V trimming: 5 bases; J trimming: 3 bases; junction bases outside the gene matches: 8. The CDR3 DNA reads as TGTGCCAGCAGTGACCCCGGGACAGGGCTCTACGAGCAGTACTTC. Protein sequence: CASSDPGTGLYEQYF.

This rearrangement joins TRBV5-1 to TRBJ1-1; the D gene is possibly TRBD1 (6 bases). The CDR3 sequence is 14 residues long. CDR1 and CDR2 from the germline V gene are SGHRS and YFSETQ. Trimming stripped 0 bases from V and 4 bases from J, with 10 bases between. CDR3 DNA: TGCGCCAGCAGCTTGGAACAGGGTGTCACTGAAGCTTTCTTT. Translation gives CASSLEQGVTEAFF. Drawing the rest from reference TRBV5-1 and TRBJ1-1, the complete variable domain is KAGVTQTPRYLIKTRGQQVTLSCSPISGHRSVSWYQQTPGQGLQFLFEYFSETQRNKGNFPGRFSGRQFSNSRSEMNVSTLELGDSALYLCASSLEQGVTEAFFGQGTRLTVV.

The chain has TRBV6-1 and TRBJ2-7; the match to TRBD2 covers 7 bases. Unmatched junction bases numbered 2, after V lost 0 bases and J lost 3 bases. CDR1 and CDR2 from the germline V gene are MNHNS and SASEGT. The CDR3 consists of 14 residues. CDR3 loop: CASSEAGGGYEQYF. The CDR3 DNA sequence: TGTGCCAGCAGTGAAGCTGGGGGGGGCTACGAGCAGTACTTC.

As to this clone: At one boundary the junction diverges from the germline segment, which might be a read error. Additional DNA sequences in this sample encode the identical CDR3. The CDR3 protein is CASSFETGGRTEAFF. The CDR3 nucleotides are TGTGCCAGCAGCTTTGAGACAGGGGGCCGCACTGAAGCTTTCTTT. This chain links TRBV5-1 with TRBJ1-1; the match to TRBD1 covers 10 bases. The CDR3 contains 15 residues. Per the germline V gene, CDR1 is SGHRS and CDR2 is YFSETQ.

This clone was found once. The chain is built from TRBV19 and TRBJ2-1; 9 bases line up with TRBD2. From germline, CDR1 is LNHDA and CDR2 SQIVND (reference sequence). The CDR3 runs to 15 residues. V trimming: 7 bases; J trimming: 9 bases; junction bases outside the gene matches: 13. Here the CDR3 reads CASTLGSGGLGEQFF. In DNA, the CDR3 is TGTGCCAGTACCCTGGGTAGCGGGGGTCTCGGTGAGCAGTTCTTC.

This chain joins TRBV2 and TRBJ2-1, with a tentative D call TRBD2 (7 bases). V gave up 8 bases and J gave up 7 bases, with 15 bases separating them. From germline, CDR1 is SNHLY and CDR2 FYNNEI. This CDR3 spans 13 amino acids. Here the CDR3 reads CASGGAAANEQFF. The CDR3 DNA reads as TGTGCCAGCGGGGGGGCCGCGGCGAATGAGCAGTTCTTC.

The rearrangement links TRBV28 to TRBJ2-2, with no clear D. The CDR3 is 14 residues long. Germline assignment: CDR1 MDHEN and CDR2 SYDVKM. With 5 bases removed from V and 6 bases from J, the gap between germline ends came to 13 bases. Here the CDR3 reads CASSPHMSPGELFF. The CDR3 DNA reads TGTGCCAGCAGTCCTCACATGTCTCCCGGGGAGCTGTTTTTT.

The sample holds one count of this clone. The V gene is TRBV12-3 or TRBV12-4, the J gene TRBJ2-7, with D maybe TRBD2 (5 bases). This CDR3 region has 12 residues. Trimming removed 6 bases from V and 3 bases from J, with 9 bases in between. CDR3 region: CASRGSGYEQYF. The CDR3, as DNA: TGTGCCAGCAGGGGCAGCGGCTACGAGCAGTACTTC.

This clone showed up just once. One junction end disagrees with the germline gene, perhaps due to a read error. The chain uses TRBV29-1 and TRBJ1-4; TRBD1 matches at 10 bases. The CDR3 totals 13 residues. CDR1 is SQVTM, CDR2 ANQGSEA, per germline. This CDR3 reads CSVEGTGDEKLFF. DNA for the CDR3: TGCAGCGTGGAAGGGACAGGGGATGAAAAACTGTTTTTT.

The V call is TRBV3-1 (or the pseudogene TRBV3-2), the J call TRBJ1-2; D might be TRBD1 (5 bases). The CDR3 covers 17 residues. Deletions cut 4 bases from V and 4 bases from J, with 22 bases between. Germline CDR1 and CDR2: LGHDT and YNNKEL (reference sequence). CDR3 sequence (DNA): TGTGCCAGCAGCCCCATCCCATTACGGGGGGGATGCTATGGCTACACCTTC. Translating it yields CASSPIPLRGGCYGYTF.

The chain couples TRBV5-4 to TRBJ2-6; the D gene is possibly TRBD1 (6 bases). The V end lost 4 bases, the J end lost 0 bases, and 11 bases lay between the germline ends. The germline CDR1 and CDR2 sequences are SGHNT and YYREEE (reference sequence). The CDR3 consists of 16 residues. The CDR3 spells CASSIGQSSGANVLTF. CDR3 nucleotides: TGTGCCAGCAGCATCGGACAGAGCTCTGGGGCCAACGTCCTGACTTTC.

The rearrangement uses TRBV7-9 and TRBJ2-7; 8 bases align to TRBD1. Trimming at V came to 5 bases and at J to 4 bases, leaving 10 bases not matched to a gene. From germline, CDR1 is SEHNR and CDR2 FQNEAQ (reference sequence). CDR3 length: 15 amino acids. Here the CDR3 DNA reads TGTGCCAGCAGCCGTTACGGCAGGGGGCGTTACGAGCAGTACTTC. It encodes CASSRYGRGRYEQYF.

This chain uses TRBV19 with TRBJ1-6, with 7 bases identical to TRBD1. CDR3 length: 15 residues. Germline values: CDR1 LNHDA, CDR2 SQIVND (reference sequence). V lost 5 bases, J lost 3 bases, and 4 bases stayed unmatched. The CDR3, as DNA: TGTGCCAGTAGTGACTCAGGGGGCTATAATTCACCCCTCCACTTT. The encoded protein is CASSDSGGYNSPLHF.

The rearrangement uses TRBV3-1 (or the pseudogene TRBV3-2) and TRBJ2-1; the D gene is possibly TRBD2 (6 bases). V lost 4 bases and J lost 7, with 11 bases in between. Germline CDR1 is LGHDT and CDR2 is YNNKEL (reference sequence). The CDR3 totals 13 residues. The CDR3 DNA sequence: TGTGCCAGCAGCCTCGGGACTCTGAATGAGCAGTTCTTC. Protein sequence: CASSLGTLNEQFF.

The genes are TRBV6-5 and TRBJ2-3; possibly TRBD2 for D (5 bases). Per the germline V gene, CDR1 is MNHEY and CDR2 is SVGAGI. Trimming shortened V by 0 bases and J by 3 bases, and 13 bases separated the two germline ends. This CDR3 has 16 residues. For the CDR3, the DNA is TGTGCCAGCAGTTACTCCGGGAACCCGCGGACAGATACGCAGTATTTT. Protein sequence: CASSYSGNPRTDTQYF.

V usage is TRBV4-2 and J usage is TRBJ2-7; 9 positions match TRBD2. V was pared by 2 bases and J by 7 bases, with 18 bases of the junction left unmatched. There are 18 residues in the CDR3. CDR1 and CDR2 (germline): LGHNA, YNFKEQ. The CDR3 DNA follows: TGTGCCAGCAGCCAAAAAACAGAGGGTAGCGGGGGATACGGTGAGCAGTACTTC. Translated: CASSQKTEGSGGYGEQYF.

This sequence joins TRBV28 and TRBJ1-4; D unresolved. CDR1 and CDR2 (germline): MDHEN, SYDVKM. The CDR3 totals 12 residues. Trimming left V 8 bases short and J 7 bases short, with 11 bases between. CDR3 coding DNA: TGTGCCAGCGGTACGGCGGGTGAAAAACTGTTTTTT. This encodes CASGTAGEKLFF.

The V call is TRBV19, the J call TRBJ1-1, with a tentative D call TRBD1 (5 bases). This CDR3 has 14 amino acids. Trimming cost V 4 bases and J 6 bases, with 15 bases left between them. Germline V gene lookup returns CDR1 LNHDA and CDR2 SQIVND (reference sequence). CDR3 DNA sequence: TGTGCCAGTAGTACGACTTCAGGGTACCCTGAAGCTTTCTTT. It specifies CASSTTSGYPEAFF.

Turning to this clone: The same CDR3 also results from other DNA sequences found in this sample. The chain joins TRBV9 to TRBJ1-3; D remains ambiguous. This CDR3 is 15 amino acids long. V was clipped by 0 bases and J by 1 base, with 8 bases between them. The germline V gene encodes CDR1 SGDLS and CDR2 YYNGEE. Here the CDR3 DNA reads TGTGCCAGCAGCGTAGAAGCGGCGTCTGGAAACACCATATATTTT. Translation: CASSVEAASGNTIYF.

The chain uses TRBV27 and TRBJ2-5, with 9 bases that match TRBD2. CDR3 length: 16 amino acids. V dropped 5 bases and J dropped 2; count of bases not matched to a gene: 9. Germline V CDR1 and CDR2: MNHEY, SMNVEV (reference sequence). DNA of the CDR3: TGTGCCAGCAGTGTTGGACTGACTAGCGGACAAGAGACCCAGTACTTC. Translated: CASSVGLTSGQETQYF.

The chain links TRBV2 to TRBJ2-2; no clear D. V lost 4 bases and J 9 bases, leaving 6 bases between the germline ends. This CDR3 is built from 11 residues. Germline CDR1 is SNHLY and CDR2 is FYNNEI. In DNA form, the CDR3 reads TGTGCCAGCAGTGGAGGATGGGAGCTGTTTTTT. It specifies CASSGGWELFF.

The chain has TRBV5-4 and TRBJ2-7, with 7 bases identical to TRBD1. The V segment lost 3 bases and the J segment 5 bases; nucleotides outside the gene matches: 5. The CDR3 length is 13 residues. Germline V gene lookup returns CDR1 SGHNT and CDR2 YYREEE (reference sequence). The CDR3 nucleotides read TGTGCCAGCAGCTGGGACAGTAACAACGAGCAGTACTTC. Translating it yields CASSWDSNNEQYF.

V usage is TRBV25-1 and J usage is TRBJ1-3, with D tentatively TRBD1 (5 bases). CDR3 length equals 16 residues. Trimming removed 1 base at V and 1 base at J, with 11 bases between. CDR1 and CDR2 from the germline V gene are MGHDK and SYGVNS. This CDR3 reads CASSEWGTGSGNTIYF. CDR3 in DNA: TGTGCCAGCAGTGAATGGGGCACTGGATCTGGAAACACCATATATTTT.

The CDR3, as DNA: TGTGCCACCAGCAGAGAAGGACAGGGCGGGGAGACCCAGTACTTC. This translates into CATSREGQGGETQYF. The genes are TRBV15 and TRBJ2-5, with 8 bases identical to TRBD1. The germline V gene encodes CDR1 LNHNV and CDR2 YYDKDF (reference sequence). The CDR3 covers 15 residues. Unmatched junction bases numbered 5, after V lost 0 bases and J lost 5 bases.